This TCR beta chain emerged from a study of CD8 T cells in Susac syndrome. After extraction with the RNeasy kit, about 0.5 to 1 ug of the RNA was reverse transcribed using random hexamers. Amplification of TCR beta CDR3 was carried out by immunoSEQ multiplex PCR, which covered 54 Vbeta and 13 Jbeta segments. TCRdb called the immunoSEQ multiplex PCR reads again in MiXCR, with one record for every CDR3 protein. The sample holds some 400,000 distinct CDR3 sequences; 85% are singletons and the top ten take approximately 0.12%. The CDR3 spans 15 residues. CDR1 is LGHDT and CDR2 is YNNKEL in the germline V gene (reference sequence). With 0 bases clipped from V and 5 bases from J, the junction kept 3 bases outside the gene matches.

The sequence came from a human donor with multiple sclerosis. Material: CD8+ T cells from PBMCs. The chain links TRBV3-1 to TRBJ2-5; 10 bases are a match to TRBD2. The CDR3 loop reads CASSQEEAGGETQYF. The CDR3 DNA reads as TGTGCCAGCAGCCAAGAAGAAGCGGGGGGGGAGACCCAGTACTTC.